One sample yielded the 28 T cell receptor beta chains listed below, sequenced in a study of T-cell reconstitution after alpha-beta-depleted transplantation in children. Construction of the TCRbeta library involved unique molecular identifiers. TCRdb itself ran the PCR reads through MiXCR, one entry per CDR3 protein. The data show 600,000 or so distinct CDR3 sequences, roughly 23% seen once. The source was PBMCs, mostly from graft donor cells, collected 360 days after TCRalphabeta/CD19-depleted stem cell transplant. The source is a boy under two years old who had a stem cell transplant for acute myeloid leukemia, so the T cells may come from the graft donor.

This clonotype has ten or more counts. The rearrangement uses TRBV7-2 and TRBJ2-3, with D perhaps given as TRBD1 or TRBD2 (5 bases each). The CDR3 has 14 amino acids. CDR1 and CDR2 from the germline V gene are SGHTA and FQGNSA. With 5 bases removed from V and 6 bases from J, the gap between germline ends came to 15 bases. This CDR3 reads CASSPGRGWDTQYF. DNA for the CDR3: TGTGCCAGCAGCCCCGGTCGGGGCTGGGATACGCAGTATTTT. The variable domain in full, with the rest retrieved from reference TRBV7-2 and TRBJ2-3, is GAGVSQSPSNKVTEKGKDVELRCDPISGHTALYWYRQSLGQGLEFLIYFQGNSAPDKSGLPSDRFSAERTGGSVSTLTIQRTQQEDSAVYLCASSPGRGWDTQYFGPGTRLTVL.

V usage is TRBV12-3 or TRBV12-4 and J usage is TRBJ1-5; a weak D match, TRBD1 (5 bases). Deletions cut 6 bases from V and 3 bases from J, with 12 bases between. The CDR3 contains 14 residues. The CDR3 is CASRSQGTNQPQHF. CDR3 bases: TGTGCCAGCAGATCTCAGGGTACCAATCAGCCCCAGCATTTT.

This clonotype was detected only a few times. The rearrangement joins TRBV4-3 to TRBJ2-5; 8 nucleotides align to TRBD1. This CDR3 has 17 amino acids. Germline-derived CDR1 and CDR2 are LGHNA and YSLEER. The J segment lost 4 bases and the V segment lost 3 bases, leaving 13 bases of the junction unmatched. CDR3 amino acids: CASSQGIRQGIAETQYF. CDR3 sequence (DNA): TGCGCCAGCAGCCAGGGGATACGACAGGGGATAGCAGAGACCCAGTACTTC.

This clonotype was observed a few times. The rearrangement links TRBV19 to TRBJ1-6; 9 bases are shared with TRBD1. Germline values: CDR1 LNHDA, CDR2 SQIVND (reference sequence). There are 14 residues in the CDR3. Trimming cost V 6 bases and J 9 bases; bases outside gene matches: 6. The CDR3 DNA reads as TGTGCCAGTAGCCTACAGGGGGCGAGTTCACCCCTCCACTTT. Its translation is CASSLQGASSPLHF.

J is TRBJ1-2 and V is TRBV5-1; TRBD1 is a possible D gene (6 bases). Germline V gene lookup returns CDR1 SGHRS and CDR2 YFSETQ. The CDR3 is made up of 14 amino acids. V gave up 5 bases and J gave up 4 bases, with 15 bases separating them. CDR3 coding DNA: TGCGCCAGCAGGACGGACAGCGCACCCTATGGCTACACCTTC. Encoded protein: CASRTDSAPYGYTF.

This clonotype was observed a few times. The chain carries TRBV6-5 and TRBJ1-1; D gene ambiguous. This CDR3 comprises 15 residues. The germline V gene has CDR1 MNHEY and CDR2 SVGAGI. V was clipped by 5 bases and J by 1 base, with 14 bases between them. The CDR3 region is CASSSPLGGNTEAFF. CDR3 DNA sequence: TGTGCCAGCAGTAGCCCCCTGGGAGGGAACACTGAAGCTTTCTTT.

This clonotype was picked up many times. The CDR3 is CASSYLETGELFF. In nucleotides, the CDR3 is TGTGCCAGCAGTTACTTAGAGACCGGGGAGCTGTTTTTT. V gene TRBV6-5 combines with J gene TRBJ2-2; D uncertain. The V and J ends lost 1 base and 5 bases respectively, with 5 bases between them. Germline V CDR1 and CDR2: MNHEY, SVGAGI. There are 13 residues in the CDR3.

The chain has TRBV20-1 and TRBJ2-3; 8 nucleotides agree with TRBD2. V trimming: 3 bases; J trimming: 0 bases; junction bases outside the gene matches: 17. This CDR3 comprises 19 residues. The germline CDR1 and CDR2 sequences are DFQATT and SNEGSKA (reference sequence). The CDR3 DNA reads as TGCAGTGCTAGGAATGAGCGGGGGACCCGTTTGCCTAGCACAGATACGCAGTATTTT. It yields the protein CSARNERGTRLPSTDTQYF.

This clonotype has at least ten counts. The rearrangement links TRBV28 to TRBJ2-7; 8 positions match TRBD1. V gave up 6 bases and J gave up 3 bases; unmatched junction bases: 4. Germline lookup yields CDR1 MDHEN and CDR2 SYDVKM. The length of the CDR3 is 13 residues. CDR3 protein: CASSAGTGYEQYV. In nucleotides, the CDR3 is TGTGCCAGCAGCGCCGGGACAGGCTACGAGCAGTACGTC.

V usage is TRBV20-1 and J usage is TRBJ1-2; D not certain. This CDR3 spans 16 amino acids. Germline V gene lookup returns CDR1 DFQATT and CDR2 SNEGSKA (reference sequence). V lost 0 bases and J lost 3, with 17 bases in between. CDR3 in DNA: TGCAGTGCTAGAGAGACGCTAGAGGGAAGGGACTATGGCTACACCTTC. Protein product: CSARETLEGRDYGYTF.

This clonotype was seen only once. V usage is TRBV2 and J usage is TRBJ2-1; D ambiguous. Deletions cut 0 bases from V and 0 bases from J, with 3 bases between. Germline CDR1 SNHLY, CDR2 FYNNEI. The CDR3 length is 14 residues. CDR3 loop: CASSEAGSYNEQFF. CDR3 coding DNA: TGTGCCAGCAGTGAAGCGGGCTCCTACAATGAGCAGTTCTTC. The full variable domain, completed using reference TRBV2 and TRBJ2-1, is EPEVTQTPSHQVTQMGQEVILRCVPISNHLYFYWYRQILGQKVEFLVSFYNNEISEKSEIFDDQFSVERPDGSNFTLKIRSTKLEDSAMYFCASSEAGSYNEQFFGPGTRLTVL.

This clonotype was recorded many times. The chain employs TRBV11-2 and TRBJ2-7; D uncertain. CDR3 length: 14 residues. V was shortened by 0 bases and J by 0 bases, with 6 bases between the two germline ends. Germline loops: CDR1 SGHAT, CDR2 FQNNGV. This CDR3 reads CASSLDGGSYEQYF. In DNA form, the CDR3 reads TGTGCCAGCAGCTTAGATGGCGGCTCCTACGAGCAGTACTTC. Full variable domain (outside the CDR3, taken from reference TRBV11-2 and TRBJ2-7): EAGVAQSPRYKIIEKRQSVAFWCNPISGHATLYWYQQILGQGPKLLIQFQNNGVVDDSQLPKDRFSAERLKGVDSTLKIQPAKLEDSAVYLCASSLDGGSYEQYFGPGTRLTVT.

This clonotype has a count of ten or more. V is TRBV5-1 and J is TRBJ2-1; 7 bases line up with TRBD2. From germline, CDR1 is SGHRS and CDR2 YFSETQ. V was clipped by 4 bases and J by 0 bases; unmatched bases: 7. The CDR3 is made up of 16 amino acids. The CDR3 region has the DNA TGCGCCAGCAGCCCCCGGGAGGTGCTCTCCTACAATGAGCAGTTCTTC. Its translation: CASSPREVLSYNEQFF.

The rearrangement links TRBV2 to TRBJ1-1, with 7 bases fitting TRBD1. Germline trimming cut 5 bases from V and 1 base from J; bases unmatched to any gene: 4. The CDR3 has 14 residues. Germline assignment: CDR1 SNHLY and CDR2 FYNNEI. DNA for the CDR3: TGTGCCAGCAGTACCCGGACAGGGAACACTGAAGCTTTCTTT. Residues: CASSTRTGNTEAFF.

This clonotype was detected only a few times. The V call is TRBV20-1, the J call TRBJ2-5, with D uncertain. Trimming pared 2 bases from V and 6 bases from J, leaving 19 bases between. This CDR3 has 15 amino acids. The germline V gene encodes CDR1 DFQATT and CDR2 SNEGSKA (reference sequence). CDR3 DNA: TGCAGTGCTAGATTGTCTAGTCCCTCAGTTCAGACCCAGTACTTC. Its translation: CSARLSSPSVQTQYF.

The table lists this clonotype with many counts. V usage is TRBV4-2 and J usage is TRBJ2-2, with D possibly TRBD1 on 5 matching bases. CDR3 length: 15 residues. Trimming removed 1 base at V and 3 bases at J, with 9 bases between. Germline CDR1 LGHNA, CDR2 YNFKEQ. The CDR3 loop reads CASSQARGYTGELFF. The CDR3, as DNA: TGTGCCAGCAGCCAAGCTAGGGGTTACACCGGGGAGCTGTTTTTT.

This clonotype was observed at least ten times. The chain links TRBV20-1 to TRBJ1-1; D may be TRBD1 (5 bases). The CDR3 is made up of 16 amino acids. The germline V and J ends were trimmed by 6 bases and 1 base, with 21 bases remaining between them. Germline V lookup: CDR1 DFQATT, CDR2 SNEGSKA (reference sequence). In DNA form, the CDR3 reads TGCAGTGCAGCACCAGCCCTCTTAACAGGGAACACTGAAGCTTTCTTT. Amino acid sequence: CSAAPALLTGNTEAFF.

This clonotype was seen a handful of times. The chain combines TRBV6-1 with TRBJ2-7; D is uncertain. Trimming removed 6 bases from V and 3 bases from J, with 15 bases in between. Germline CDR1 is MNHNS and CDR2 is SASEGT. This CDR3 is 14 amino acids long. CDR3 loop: CASRRSGQDYEQYF. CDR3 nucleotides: TGTGCCAGCAGACGTTCCGGGCAGGACTACGAGCAGTACTTC.

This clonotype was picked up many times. DNA for the CDR3: TGTGCCACCAGCAGAGATCTTGGCGGTTACGAGCAGTACGTC. Translating it yields CATSRDLGGYEQYV. The V call is TRBV15, the J call TRBJ2-7; D ambiguous. Looked up from germline, CDR1 is LNHNV and CDR2 is YYDKDF (reference sequence). This CDR3 has 14 residues. Trimming took 0 bases from V and 4 from J, leaving 10 bases between them.

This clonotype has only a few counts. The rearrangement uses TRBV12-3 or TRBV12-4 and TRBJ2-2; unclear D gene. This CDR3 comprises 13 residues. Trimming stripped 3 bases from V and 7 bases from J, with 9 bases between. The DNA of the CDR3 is TGTGCCAGCAGTTTGGGCGTATACGGGGAGCTGTTTTTT. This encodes CASSLGVYGELFF.

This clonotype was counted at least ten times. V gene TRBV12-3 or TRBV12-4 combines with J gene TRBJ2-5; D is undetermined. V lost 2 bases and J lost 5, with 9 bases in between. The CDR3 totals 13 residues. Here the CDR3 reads CASSLQGRETQYF. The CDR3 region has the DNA TGTGCCAGCAGTTTACAAGGTCGGGAGACCCAGTACTTC.

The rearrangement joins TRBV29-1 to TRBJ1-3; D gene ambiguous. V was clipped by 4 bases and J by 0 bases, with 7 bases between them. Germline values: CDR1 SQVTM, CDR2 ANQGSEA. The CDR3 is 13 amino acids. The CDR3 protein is CSVVDLSGNTIYF. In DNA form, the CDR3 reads TGCAGCGTTGTAGACCTCTCTGGAAACACCATATATTTT.

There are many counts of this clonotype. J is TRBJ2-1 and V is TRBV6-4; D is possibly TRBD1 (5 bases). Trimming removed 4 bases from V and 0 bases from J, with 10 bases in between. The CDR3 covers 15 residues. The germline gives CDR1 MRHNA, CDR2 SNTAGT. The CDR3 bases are TGTGCCAGCAGTGTGACAGCCTACTCCTACAATGAGCAGTTCTTC. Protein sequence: CASSVTAYSYNEQFF.

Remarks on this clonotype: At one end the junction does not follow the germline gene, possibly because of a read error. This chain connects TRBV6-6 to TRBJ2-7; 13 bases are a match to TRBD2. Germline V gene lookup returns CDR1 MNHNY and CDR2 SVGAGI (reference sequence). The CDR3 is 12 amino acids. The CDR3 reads CASSYSTSGGTF. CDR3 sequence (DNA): TGTGCCAGCAGTTACTCGACTAGCGGGGGGACCTTC.

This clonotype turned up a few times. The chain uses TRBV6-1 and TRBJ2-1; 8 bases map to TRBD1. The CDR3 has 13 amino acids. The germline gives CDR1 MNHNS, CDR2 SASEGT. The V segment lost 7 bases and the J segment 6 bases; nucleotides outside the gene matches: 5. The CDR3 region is CASKITGGNEQFF. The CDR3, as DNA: TGTGCCAGCAAAATTACAGGGGGCAATGAGCAGTTCTTC.

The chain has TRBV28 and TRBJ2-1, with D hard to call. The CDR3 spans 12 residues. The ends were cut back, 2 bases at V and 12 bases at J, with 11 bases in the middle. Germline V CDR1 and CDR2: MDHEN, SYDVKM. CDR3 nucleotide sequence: TGTGCCAGCAGTTTAAGTAACCCTCCGCAGTTCTTC. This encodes CASSLSNPPQFF.

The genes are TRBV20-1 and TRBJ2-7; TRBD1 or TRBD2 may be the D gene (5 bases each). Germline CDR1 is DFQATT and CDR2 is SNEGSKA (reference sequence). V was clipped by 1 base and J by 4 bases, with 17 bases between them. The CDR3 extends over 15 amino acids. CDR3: CSARVPGTSEYEQYF. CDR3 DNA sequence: TGCAGTGCTAGAGTACCCGGGACGTCGGAGTACGAGCAGTACTTC.

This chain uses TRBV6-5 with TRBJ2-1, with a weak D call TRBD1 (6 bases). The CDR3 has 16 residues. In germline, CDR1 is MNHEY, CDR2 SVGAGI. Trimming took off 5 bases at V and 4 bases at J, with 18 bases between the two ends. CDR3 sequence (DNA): TGTGCCAGCAGTACTCAGAGGGGGATCCCTTACAATGAGCAGTTCTTC. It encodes CASSTQRGIPYNEQFF.